The clone carrying this T cell receptor (beta chain) was seen ten or more times. The antigen is undetermined. Trimming took 2 bases from V and 5 from J, leaving 6 bases between them. CDR3 length: 12 amino acids. Germline V gene data show CDR1 as PRHDT and CDR2 as FYEKMQ (reference sequence). This sample was taken from a study of molecular identifiers for immune sequencing clone quantification. In the study overall: RNA from 20,000 or 100,000 naive CD8 cells was split five ways in replicates, with four sequenced.

Regarding the study as a whole: Spiked TCR RNA from one Jurkat cell reportedly showed up when mixed among one million naive cells. For effector cells, clones above 20 RNA copies held over 98% of molecules; for naive cells, under 1%.

TCRdb redid the calling of the PCR reads with MiXCR, one entry per CDR3 protein. The sample has more than 550,000 distinct CDR3 sequences, less than 30% seen once. The chain employs TRBV13 and TRBJ1-1; no definite D call. The specimen sequenced was naive CD8+ T cells from blood, with Jurkat cell RNA spiked in. Indicated subset: FACS-sorted CD8+CD4-CCR7+CD45RA+ naive T cells. The origin of this receptor is a human donor in good health. Some libraries in this study had Jurkat cell RNA spiked in. In DNA form, the CDR3 reads TGTGCCAGCAGCTTAATACAGACTGAAGCTTTCTTT. Its translation is CASSLIQTEAFF. Variable domain in full (rest from reference TRBV13 and TRBJ1-1): AAGVIQSPRHLIKEKRETATLKCYPIPRHDTVYWYQQGPGQDPQFLISFYEKMQSDKGSIPDRFSAQQFSDYHSELNMSSLELGDSALYFCASSLIQTEAFFGQGTRLTVV.